The 28 T cell receptor beta chains listed next were all sequenced from one sample in a study of shared clonotypes between healthy human individuals. The assay was immunoSEQ multiplex PCR, and TCRdb's table has in-frame clones only and misses some. The sample yields about 2 million clones, roughly 96% seen once. Sequenced material: naive CD4+ T cells sorted from blood. Subset defined: CD45RA+ positively selected. These receptors all stem from a young man in good health.

The rearrangement links TRBV2 to TRBJ1-2; D is perhaps TRBD1 (6 bases). CDR1 and CDR2 (germline): SNHLY, FYNNEI. The CDR3 length is 16 residues. The V end lost 4 bases, the J end lost 0 bases, and 15 bases lay between the germline ends. This CDR3 reads CASSVTTGKANYGYTF. For the CDR3, the DNA is TGTGCCAGCAGTGTTACCACAGGGAAGGCTAACTATGGCTACACCTTC.

The chain employs TRBV10-1 and TRBJ1-3; TRBD1 might be the D (6 bases). The CDR3 is 15 amino acids. The V end lost 3 bases, the J end lost 0 bases, and 9 bases lay between the germline ends. CDR1 and CDR2 from the germline V gene are WNHNN and SYGVQD (reference sequence). The CDR3 protein is CASSEGGNSGNTIYF. In DNA form, the CDR3 reads TGCGCCAGCAGTGAAGGGGGGAACTCTGGAAACACCATATATTTT.

V gene TRBV2 combines with J gene TRBJ2-3; D ambiguous. V shed 5 bases and J shed 2 bases, with 11 bases lying between them. CDR3 size: 14 residues. Germline loops: CDR1 SNHLY, CDR2 FYNNEI. CDR3 residues: CASSQLRNTDTQYF. CDR3 DNA sequence: TGTGCCAGCAGTCAACTCCGTAACACAGATACGCAGTATTTT. Complete variable domain (other parts from reference TRBV2 and TRBJ2-3): EPEVTQTPSHQVTQMGQEVILRCVPISNHLYFYWYRQILGQKVEFLVSFYNNEISEKSEIFDDQFSVERPDGSNFTLKIRSTKLEDSAMYFCASSQLRNTDTQYFGPGTRLTVL.

The chain has TRBV18 and TRBJ2-1; no firm D call. Germline CDR1 reads KGHSH; CDR2 reads LQKENI. Trimming left V 2 bases short and J 0 bases short, with 8 bases between. The CDR3 extends over 15 amino acids. The CDR3 is CASSPDRSSYNEQFF. The CDR3 region has the DNA TGTGCCAGCTCACCAGATAGAAGCTCCTACAATGAGCAGTTCTTC.

Note on this clone: Within the sample, other DNA sequences also encode this same CDR3. This chain uses TRBV25-1 with TRBJ2-7; the match to TRBD1 covers 9 bases. V was pared by 2 bases and J by 2 bases, with 4 bases of the junction left unmatched. This CDR3 has 15 amino acids. Per the germline V gene, CDR1 is MGHDK and CDR2 is SYGVNS. The CDR3 nucleotides are TGTGCCAGCAGTGAACCGGGACAGGGTCCCTACGAGCAGTACTTC. It translates to CASSEPGQGPYEQYF.

V and J are TRBV7-2 and TRBJ2-7; D is tentatively TRBD1 or TRBD2 (5 bases each). The CDR3 extends over 14 amino acids. V lost 5 bases, J lost 2 bases, and 13 bases lay in between. Germline values: CDR1 SGHTA, CDR2 FQGNSA. CDR3 in amino acids: CASSPGLGPYEQYF. For the CDR3, the DNA is TGTGCCAGCAGCCCCGGACTGGGACCCTACGAGCAGTACTTC.

As regards this clone: Different DNA sequences within this sample yield the same CDR3. J is TRBJ2-7 and V is TRBV18; D is unclear. The length of the CDR3 is 14 residues. The V gene's germline CDR1 is KGHSH and CDR2 LQKENI. V lost 3 bases and J 0 bases, leaving 9 bases between the germline ends. The CDR3 region has the DNA TGTGCCAGCTCACCGCCGAGGAGCTCCTACGAGCAGTACTTC. The encoded protein is CASSPPRSSYEQYF.

This chain uses TRBV9 with TRBJ1-6; D is unclear. The germline V gene has CDR1 SGDLS and CDR2 YYNGEE. V was clipped by 3 bases and J by 6 bases, with 13 bases between them. The CDR3 contains 15 residues. CDR3 region: CASSDLGGINSPLHF. CDR3 bases: TGTGCCAGCAGCGATCTGGGAGGGATTAATTCACCCCTCCACTTT.

The gene calls are TRBV28 and TRBJ2-7, with TRBD1 matching over 7 bases. V dropped 6 bases and J dropped 2; count of bases not matched to a gene: 7. The CDR3 loop spans 14 amino acids. CDR1 MDHEN and CDR2 SYDVKM come from the germline V gene. The CDR3 reads CASSDQQGTYEQYF. For the CDR3, the DNA is TGTGCCAGCAGCGACCAACAGGGGACCTACGAGCAGTACTTC.

The V gene is TRBV7-9, the J gene TRBJ1-5; TRBD1 matches 8 bases. CDR3 size: 14 residues. Looked up from germline, CDR1 is SEHNR and CDR2 is FQNEAQ (reference sequence). The V and J ends lost 2 bases and 6 bases, in that order; junction bases with no gene match: 3. The CDR3 spells CASSLTGGAQPQHF. The CDR3 DNA follows: TGTGCCAGCAGCTTAACAGGGGGAGCTCAGCCCCAGCATTTT.

The chain has TRBV2 and TRBJ1-4; maybe TRBD1 (5 bases). This CDR3 is built from 17 residues. From germline, CDR1 is SNHLY and CDR2 FYNNEI. The ends were cut back, 5 bases at V and 1 base at J, with 17 bases in the middle. The CDR3 DNA reads TGTGCCAGCAGTCCCGGGACCTTAACCAGAACTAATGAAAAACTGTTTTTT. Protein: CASSPGTLTRTNEKLFF. The variable domain in full, completed from reference TRBV2 and TRBJ1-4, reads EPEVTQTPSHQVTQMGQEVILRCVPISNHLYFYWYRQILGQKVEFLVSFYNNEISEKSEIFDDQFSVERPDGSNFTLKIRSTKLEDSAMYFCASSPGTLTRTNEKLFFGSGTQLSVL.

This chain links TRBV5-1 with TRBJ2-1, with a possible D match to TRBD1 (5 bases). CDR3 size: 13 residues. Germline V gene sequence: CDR1 SGHRS, CDR2 YFSETQ. V lost 5 bases to trimming and J lost 10 bases, with 16 bases between them. This CDR3 reads CASSYGAPPEQFF. CDR3 coding DNA: TGCGCCAGCAGTTATGGGGCGCCTCCCGAGCAGTTCTTC.

The V gene is TRBV2, the J gene TRBJ1-6; no definite D call. V was cut by 8 bases and J by 5 bases, with 10 bases left in between. There are 13 residues in the CDR3. Germline values: CDR1 SNHLY, CDR2 FYNNEI. In nucleotides, the CDR3 is TGTGCCAGCGAAACGGAAAATAATTCACCCCTCCACTTT. Protein product: CASETENNSPLHF.

This clone was detected once. The chain couples TRBV6-5 to TRBJ2-1; D uncertain. Germline V lookup: CDR1 MNHEY, CDR2 SVGAGI. The CDR3 spans 13 residues. V dropped 4 bases and J dropped 8 bases, with 12 bases sitting between them. The CDR3 nucleotides are TGTGCCAGCAGTTGGACGAACCGGGATGAGCAGTTCTTC. Its protein product is CASSWTNRDEQFF.

As regards this clone: Other DNA sequences in this sample translate to the same CDR3. The chain links TRBV2 to TRBJ1-5; maybe TRBD1 (5 bases). The CDR3 sequence is 13 residues long. The germline gives CDR1 SNHLY, CDR2 FYNNEI. V was trimmed by 2 bases and J by 5 bases, leaving 7 bases between them. CDR3 DNA: TGTGCCAGCAGTGAAACAGGAGATCAGCCCCAGCATTTT. Amino acid sequence: CASSETGDQPQHF.

V gene TRBV15 combines with J gene TRBJ1-4; 7 nucleotides align to TRBD1. Looked up from germline, CDR1 is LNHNV and CDR2 is YYDKDF (reference sequence). Germline trimming cut 5 bases from V and 7 bases from J; bases unmatched to any gene: 4. The CDR3 covers 13 residues. CDR3 loop: CATSFRQGEKLFF. In DNA form, the CDR3 reads TGTGCCACCAGCTTCCGACAGGGTGAAAAACTGTTTTTT. The full variable domain, completed using reference TRBV15 and TRBJ1-4, is DAMVIQNPRYQVTQFGKPVTLSCSQTLNHNVMYWYQQKSSQAPKLLFHYYDKDFNNEADTPDNFQSRRPNTSFCFLDIRSPGLGDTAMYLCATSFRQGEKLFFGSGTQLSVL.

The chain carries TRBV4-3 and TRBJ2-2; D uncertain. This CDR3 spans 15 amino acids. V was trimmed by 0 bases and J by 2 bases, leaving 7 bases between them. The germline gives CDR1 LGHNA, CDR2 YSLEER. DNA for the CDR3: TGCGCCAGCAGCCAAGACAGAACAAACACCGGGGAGCTGTTTTTT. Protein sequence: CASSQDRTNTGELFF.

The chain has TRBV29-1 and TRBJ1-1, with D unclear. V shed 7 bases and J shed 6 bases, with 18 bases lying between them. Germline CDR1 SQVTM, CDR2 ANQGSEA. The CDR3 is 13 residues long. The CDR3 DNA reads as TGCAGCGCAGAGGAGGTTTCGCGGGCTGAAGCTTTCTTT. Its protein is CSAEEVSRAEAFF.

The genes are TRBV6-6 and TRBJ2-4; weak D call: TRBD1 (6 bases). Trimming shortened V by 6 bases and J by 3 bases, and 15 bases separated the two germline ends. The CDR3 has 15 residues. Germline V gene data show CDR1 as MNHNY and CDR2 as SVGAGI (reference sequence). CDR3 bases: TGTGCCAGCAGGTTCTCGGACAGCTACAAAAACATTCAGTACTTC. Encoded protein: CASRFSDSYKNIQYF.

The gene calls are TRBV7-9 and TRBJ2-5, with D hard to call. Judging by the DNA end, TRBJ2-7 fits better; the J call may be wrong. This CDR3 is built from 12 residues. Per germline, CDR1 SEHNR and CDR2 FQNEAQ (reference sequence). The CDR3 sequence is CASSLLPYEQYF. In nucleotides, the CDR3 is TGTGCCAGCAGCTTACTCCCCTACGAGCAGTACTTC.

The chain recombines TRBV4-2 with TRBJ1-2; D remains unclear. Germline CDR1 is LGHNA and CDR2 is YNFKEQ. CDR3 length equals 12 residues. V lost 3 bases, J lost 2 bases, and 4 bases lay in between. In nucleotides, the CDR3 is TGTGCCAGCAGCCAGGAAAACTATGGCTACACCTTC. As protein: CASSQENYGYTF.

J is TRBJ2-5 and V is TRBV10-3; D perhaps matches TRBD2 (5 bases). The V end lost 6 bases, the J end lost 5 bases, and 13 bases lay between the germline ends. Per germline, CDR1 ENHRY and CDR2 SYGVKD. The CDR3 contains 13 residues. The CDR3 DNA reads TGTGCCATCAGGGATTCCGGGGTCGAGACCCAGTACTTC. This codes for CAIRDSGVETQYF.

This chain uses TRBV4-1 with TRBJ2-3; TRBD2 might be the D (5 bases). The V and J ends lost 1 base and 6 bases respectively, with 26 bases between them. CDR1 MGHRA and CDR2 YSYEKL come from the germline V gene. The CDR3 spans 19 residues. CDR3 in amino acids: CASSQVSWASRRARDTQYF. The CDR3 DNA is TGCGCCAGCAGCCAAGTCTCTTGGGCCTCTCGGCGGGCCCGTGATACGCAGTATTTT.

For this clone: In the same sample, other DNA sequences code for this CDR3. The chain employs TRBV30 and TRBJ2-5; 9 bases are a match to TRBD1. The CDR3 runs to 13 residues. V dropped 0 bases and J dropped 5; count of bases not matched to a gene: 1. CDR1 GTSNPN and CDR2 SVGIG come from the germline V gene (reference sequence). The CDR3 region is CAWSVGTGETQYF. In DNA, the CDR3 is TGTGCCTGGAGTGTCGGGACAGGGGAGACCCAGTACTTC.

CDR3 region: CSVEDSLLGAREETQYF. The CDR3 DNA is TGCAGCGTTGAAGATTCCTTGTTGGGGGCTCGGGAGGAGACCCAGTACTTC. This sequence joins TRBV29-1 and TRBJ2-5; D possibly uses TRBD1 or TRBD2 (6 bases each). The CDR3 runs 17 residues. CDR1 and CDR2 (germline): SQVTM, ANQGSEA. V was trimmed by 0 bases and J by 5 bases, leaving 22 bases between them. Full variable domain (remainder filled in from reference TRBV29-1 and TRBJ2-5): SAVISQKPSRDICQRGTSLTIQCQVDSQVTMMFWYRQQPGQSLTLIATANQGSEATYESGFVIDKFPISRPNLTFSTLTVSNMSPEDSSIYLCSVEDSLLGAREETQYFGPGTRLLVL.

This chain links TRBV27 with TRBJ2-5, with 8 bases identical to TRBD1. Germline values: CDR1 MNHEY, CDR2 SMNVEV (reference sequence). The V and J ends lost 3 bases and 6 bases, in that order; junction bases with no gene match: 6. CDR3 length equals 14 residues. CDR3 residues: CASSFGRDRKTQYF. CDR3 nucleotides: TGTGCCAGCAGTTTCGGAAGGGACAGGAAGACCCAGTACTTC.

The genes are TRBV6-1 and TRBJ2-1; D possibly corresponds to TRBD2 (6 bases). This CDR3 spans 14 amino acids. Germline V gene sequence: CDR1 MNHNS, CDR2 SASEGT. The ends were cut back, 5 bases at V and 0 bases at J, with 8 bases in the middle. CDR3 nucleotide sequence: TGTGCCAGCAGTCGGGGGAGCTCCTACAATGAGCAGTTCTTC. Residues: CASSRGSSYNEQFF.

This rearrangement joins TRBV5-1 to TRBJ1-2; TRBD1 is a possible D gene (6 bases). CDR3 length: 12 amino acids. CDR1 and CDR2 from the germline V gene are SGHRS and YFSETQ. Trimming removed 4 bases at V and 6 bases at J, with 10 bases between. Written as DNA, the CDR3 is TGCGCCAGCAGCACAGACAGGCATGGCTACACCTTC. Protein sequence: CASSTDRHGYTF.